A single sample is the source of the 9 T cell receptor beta chains below, sequenced in a study of blood T cell repertoires in COVID-19. Repertoires were generated with immunoSEQ multiplex PCR, while TCRdb's copy carries only in-frame clones and drops some. The table has hundreds of thousands of clones, less than 90% seen once. The material sequenced was peripheral blood. These receptors all come from a woman in her forties or fifties with COVID-19, enrolled during active disease.

This chain links TRBV5-1 with TRBJ2-3; TRBD2 matches 9 bases. The ends lost 4 bases at V and 5 bases at J; junction bases unmatched: 8. Germline V gene data show CDR1 as SGHRS and CDR2 as YFSETQ. This CDR3 has 15 amino acids. The CDR3 coding sequence is TGCGCCAGCAGCCCCCCGGTAGCGGGGGAAGATACGCAGTATTTT. Translated: CASSPPVAGEDTQYF. Full variable domain (missing parts from reference TRBV5-1 and TRBJ2-3): KAGVTQTPRYLIKTRGQQVTLSCSPISGHRSVSWYQQTPGQGLQFLFEYFSETQRNKGNFPGRFSGRQFSNSRSEMNVSTLELGDSALYLCASSPPVAGEDTQYFGPGTRLTVL.

CDR3 in amino acids: CASSGPPIYNSPLHF. CDR3 bases: TGCGCCAGCAGTGGGCCGCCGATCTATAATTCACCCCTCCACTTT. V and J are TRBV10-2 and TRBJ1-6; D ambiguous. Germline V gives CDR1 WSHSY, CDR2 SAAADI. The CDR3 extends over 15 amino acids. With 4 bases removed from V and 3 bases from J, the gap between germline ends came to 10 bases.

The sample holds one count of this clone. Other DNA sequences within the sample encode an identical CDR3. The CDR3, as DNA: TGTGCCAGCAGCTCCGGGACAGGGCTGACAGATACGCAGTATTTT. This translates into CASSSGTGLTDTQYF. The V and J genes are TRBV7-3 and TRBJ2-3; 9 positions match TRBD1. Germline V lookup: CDR1 SGHTA, CDR2 FQGTGA. There are 15 residues in the CDR3. The V gene end was trimmed by 4 bases and the J gene end by 3 bases; junction bases not matched to a gene: 5.

The chain links TRBV28 to TRBJ1-1; TRBD1 matches at 12 bases. The V gene end was trimmed by 6 bases and the J gene end by 2 bases; junction bases not matched to a gene: 4. CDR3 length: 15 residues. Germline V gene sequence: CDR1 MDHEN, CDR2 SYDVKM. In DNA, the CDR3 is TGTGCCAGCAGGGGACAGGGGGCGCAAAACACTGAAGCTTTCTTT. This encodes CASRGQGAQNTEAFF.

J is TRBJ2-5 and V is TRBV18, with D perhaps matching TRBD1 (6 bases). CDR1 and CDR2 from the germline V gene are KGHSH and LQKENI. This CDR3 contains 15 residues. V shed 3 bases and J shed 2 bases, with 13 bases lying between them. In nucleotides, the CDR3 is TGTGCCAGCTCACCCTACAGGGACGGTCAAGAGACCCAGTACTTC. Amino acids: CASSPYRDGQETQYF.

The chain combines TRBV19 with TRBJ1-2; maybe TRBD1 (6 bases). The CDR3 is 14 residues long. V was pared by 6 bases and J by 4 bases, with 15 bases between. CDR1 is LNHDA and CDR2 is SQIVND in the germline V gene (reference sequence). The CDR3, as DNA: TGTGCCAGTAGCGCACTCCGGGACACCTATGGCTACACCTTC. Amino acid sequence: CASSALRDTYGYTF.

Comments on this clone: The sample carries other DNA sequences with the same CDR3. The V and J genes are TRBV10-1 and TRBJ1-2; perhaps TRBD1 as D (6 bases). V was shortened by 3 bases and J by 5 bases, with 13 bases between the two germline ends. The CDR3 totals 14 residues. The germline V gene has CDR1 WNHNN and CDR2 SYGVQD (reference sequence). The CDR3 region is CASSESGTPYGYTF. CDR3 DNA sequence: TGCGCCAGCAGTGAATCCGGGACACCTTATGGCTACACCTTC.

V and J are TRBV15 and TRBJ2-5; 7 positions match TRBD1. With V trimmed by 1 base and J by 4 bases, 3 bases remained unmatched. The CDR3 runs to 14 residues. The germline V gene has CDR1 LNHNV and CDR2 YYDKDF (reference sequence). CDR3 in amino acids: CATSRVGDRETQYF. DNA for the CDR3: TGTGCCACCAGCAGAGTCGGGGACAGAGAGACCCAGTACTTC.

This clone was recorded once. The genes are TRBV14 and TRBJ1-4, with 7 positions matching TRBD1. Germline V gene lookup returns CDR1 SGHDN and CDR2 FVKESK. V was clipped by 0 bases and J by 8 bases; unmatched bases: 15. This CDR3 has 18 residues. The CDR3 loop is CASSQDSMLTGFGEKLFF. The DNA for the CDR3 is TGTGCCAGCAGCCAAGATAGCATGTTGACAGGGTTCGGCGAAAAACTGTTTTTT.